This T cell receptor beta chain was identified during a study of blood T cell repertoires in COVID-19. Across the study: COVID-19 samples, acute and convalescent, were from the United States, Italy and Spain. In each case, the material was cDNA or gDNA derived from T cells, B-cell-depleted T cells, or PBMCs.

With V trimmed by 4 bases and J by 6 bases, 4 bases remained unmatched. The CDR3 totals 14 residues. Germline V gene lookup returns CDR1 MNHEY and CDR2 SVGEGT. As processed by the authors: Estimated nucleated cell counts came from reference gene primer amplification. The method was immunoSEQ multiplex PCR; TCRdb's version includes in-frame clones alone and lacks a portion of them. V and J calls and clone size are copied from that table; D and trimming were computed from the DNA. The table records approximately 120,000 clones, about 88% of them present only once. Sequences were obtained from peripheral blood. The TCR sequence derives from a human donor in a cohort sampled during active COVID-19. The gene calls are TRBV6-2 or TRBV6-3 and TRBJ1-5, with TRBD1 identical over 9 bases. CDR3 in amino acids: CASSWTGASQPQHF. In DNA form, the CDR3 reads TGTGCCAGCAGTTGGACAGGGGCAAGTCAGCCCCAGCATTTT.